The sample holds one count of the clone carrying this TCR beta chain. Its antigen is not known. Using immunoSEQ multiplex PCR, the repertoire was profiled, and TCRdb retains in-frame clones only, with some absent. Found here are some 94,000 clones, around 90% of them singletons; the top ten hold about 5%. Second-dose timings of about 4 or about 12 weeks were pooled. Between the trimmed V and J ends, which lost 5 bases and 5 bases, there was a span of 4 bases. Germline V gives CDR1 SGHAT, CDR2 FQNNGV. The CDR3 length is 11 residues. This record comes from a study of T cell responses to AZD1222 COVID-19 vaccine. General study points: Donors skewed white British and female; clonal diversity was possibly underestimated. Recipients of two AZD1222 doses showed rising Spike-specific TCR breadth and depth. Regions 160-218 and 743-854 held dominance among vaccine-associated CD4 TCRs, which spanned spike.

Specimen: peripheral blood, collected 28 days after the second AZD1222 dose. The sequence was collected from an adult who received the AZD1222 COVID-19 vaccine. The chain links TRBV11-2 to TRBJ2-4, with no clear D. Here the CDR3 DNA reads TGTGCCAGCAGCCCCCAAAACATTCAGTACTTC. Its translation is CASSPQNIQYF.